This T cell receptor (beta chain) was obtained from a study of T cell repertoires in ileal Crohn's disease. In the study overall: From the resection specimen's proximal margin, biopsies were taken as MI.

Measured with immunoSEQ multiplex PCR; TCRdb has only the in-frame clones, and not every one. The table shows about 5,700 clones, with around 78% occurring only once. On this clone itself: The CDR3 ends on some other residue instead of the conserved phenylalanine or tryptophan, so this is likely a read error.

Specified time point: proximal margin of the surgical specimen (macroscopically non-inflamed). The V and J ends lost 5 bases and 3 bases, in that order; junction bases with no gene match: 2. This CDR3 is 13 amino acids long. Germline V CDR1 and CDR2: SNHLY, FYNNEI. The sequencing input was ileal tissue. The receptor's source is an adult with Crohn's disease. V usage is TRBV2 and J usage is TRBJ2-7; 9 bases line up with TRBD1. Written as DNA, the CDR3 is TGTGCCAGCAGTCGGGACAGGGACTACGAGCAGTACCTC. It is translated as CASSRDRDYEQYL.